The 30 T cell receptor beta chains given below trace back to one sample, sequenced in a study of blood T cell dynamics during melanoma immunotherapy. Time point in this sample: week 3, after first cycle of checkpoint inhibitor. Some clones are missing from TCRdb's copy, which holds only in-frame ones; the method was immunoSEQ multiplex PCR. The sample shows about 10,000 clones, approximately 81% of them seen only once. The material was blood, obtained from a patient treated with checkpoint blockade. The receptors shown here come from a human donor with melanoma.

The rearrangement joins TRBV7-2 to TRBJ2-7; D gene uncertain. Trimming shortened V by 2 bases and J by 2 bases, and 10 bases separated the two germline ends. The CDR3 extends over 14 amino acids. Germline CDR1 reads SGHTA; CDR2 reads FQGNSA. The CDR3 sequence is CASSLQDGPYEQYF. The CDR3 region has the DNA TGTGCCAGCAGCTTACAAGACGGCCCCTACGAGCAGTACTTC.

This clone was counted a few times. The chain recombines TRBV27 with TRBJ1-2; D is undetermined. CDR1 is MNHEY and CDR2 is SMNVEV in the germline V gene (reference sequence). V lost 6 bases and J 0 bases, leaving 14 bases between the germline ends. This CDR3 has 15 residues. The CDR3 protein is CASSLNLGANYGYTF. The CDR3 region has the DNA TGTGCCAGCAGCCTCAACCTAGGAGCTAACTATGGCTACACCTTC.

CDR3 DNA sequence: TGTGCCAGCAGCCCGGGGCTACTTAACTATGGCTACACCTTC. This codes for CASSPGLLNYGYTF. J is TRBJ1-2 and V is TRBV9; a weak D match, TRBD1 (5 bases). V lost 4 bases and J lost 1, with 11 bases in between. Germline V CDR1 and CDR2: SGDLS, YYNGEE. The CDR3 contains 14 residues.

The chain joins TRBV19 to TRBJ1-5; unclear D gene. Germline assignment: CDR1 LNHDA and CDR2 SQIVND (reference sequence). This CDR3 region has 14 residues. V was clipped by 0 bases and J by 3 bases, with 6 bases between them. The CDR3 spells CASSIDTHNQPQHF. CDR3 bases: TGTGCCAGTAGTATAGACACTCACAATCAGCCCCAGCATTTT.

The chain uses TRBV6-6 and TRBJ2-1; TRBD1 or TRBD2 may be the D gene (5 bases each). This CDR3 contains 15 residues. Germline V gives CDR1 MNHNY, CDR2 SVGAGI (reference sequence). Trimming removed 6 bases from V and 5 bases from J, with 17 bases in between. The CDR3 region is CASRLAGTGDNEQFF. CDR3 sequence (DNA): TGTGCCAGCAGGTTAGCCGGGACGGGTGACAATGAGCAGTTCTTC.

J is TRBJ2-3 and V is TRBV5-4; the D call may be TRBD1 or TRBD2 (5 bases each). Germline assignment: CDR1 SGHNT and CDR2 YYREEE (reference sequence). The CDR3 covers 15 residues. V lost 5 bases and J 2 bases, leaving 15 bases between the germline ends. The CDR3 protein is CASSQSWGITDTQYF. Here the CDR3 DNA reads TGTGCCAGCAGTCAATCTTGGGGGATCACAGATACGCAGTATTTT.

The chain recombines TRBV7-2 with TRBJ2-7; D may be TRBD2 (5 bases). The CDR3 sequence is 15 residues long. CDR1 and CDR2 (germline): SGHTA, FQGNSA. Trimming shortened V by 1 base and J by 3 bases, and 13 bases separated the two germline ends. The CDR3: CASSLEGPRGYEQYF. CDR3 nucleotide sequence: TGTGCCAGCAGCTTAGAAGGTCCCCGGGGCTACGAGCAGTACTTC.

The chain recombines TRBV7-4 with TRBJ1-5; a weak D match, TRBD1 (5 bases). This CDR3 is built from 13 residues. CDR1 and CDR2 from the germline V gene are SGHVT and SQSDAQ. V was shortened by 8 bases and J by 7 bases, with 15 bases between the two germline ends. CDR3 region: CASERGVRQPQHF. The CDR3 coding sequence is TGTGCCAGCGAGAGGGGCGTTCGCCAGCCCCAGCATTTT.

The J gene is TRBJ2-2, the V gene TRBV25-1, with 8 bases identical to TRBD1. Per germline, CDR1 MGHDK and CDR2 SYGVNS. Germline trimming cut 11 bases from V and 4 bases from J; bases unmatched to any gene: 6. This CDR3 is 13 amino acids long. CDR3 loop: CAYDRGGTGELFF. CDR3 sequence (DNA): TGTGCCTATGACAGGGGAGGCACCGGGGAGCTGTTTTTT.

V usage is TRBV6-4 and J usage is TRBJ2-3, with 11 bases lining up with TRBD1. CDR1 and CDR2 (germline): MRHNA, SNTAGT. J gave up 4 bases and V 3 bases, and 6 bases lay outside the gene matches. The CDR3 has 16 residues. The CDR3 spells CASSEAPGQGADTQYF. CDR3 sequence (DNA): TGTGCCAGCAGTGAAGCGCCGGGACAGGGGGCAGATACGCAGTATTTT.

V and J are TRBV4-3 and TRBJ2-1; TRBD2 matches 9 bases. The ends lost 0 bases at V and 5 bases at J; junction bases unmatched: 8. The CDR3 is 17 residues long. CDR1 is LGHNA and CDR2 is YSLEER in the germline V gene. CDR3: CASSQDEGGGANNEQFF. CDR3 coding DNA: TGCGCCAGCAGCCAAGACGAAGGCGGGGGGGCTAACAATGAGCAGTTCTTC.

This clone was detected a few times. The V call is TRBV27, the J call TRBJ2-2; D assignment may be TRBD1 or TRBD2 (5 bases each). Germline V gene data show CDR1 as MNHEY and CDR2 as SMNVEV (reference sequence). The CDR3 spans 15 residues. V lost 6 bases and J 4 bases, leaving 15 bases between the germline ends. The CDR3 here is CASRRSRGATGELFF. Written as DNA, the CDR3 is TGTGCCAGCAGGCGGTCAAGAGGGGCCACCGGGGAGCTGTTTTTT.

This clone has only one observation. The gene calls are TRBV5-5 and TRBJ1-2; no reliable D call. This CDR3 is 14 amino acids long. Trimming cost V 0 bases and J 5 bases, with 11 bases left between them. CDR1 is SGHKS and CDR2 is YYEKEE in the germline V gene (reference sequence). The CDR3 loop is CASSLDSQVYGYTF. DNA for the CDR3: TGTGCCAGCAGCTTGGACAGCCAAGTTTATGGCTACACCTTC.

The chain carries TRBV7-2 and TRBJ1-2; 8 bases map to TRBD1. The ends lost 4 bases at V and 0 bases at J; junction bases unmatched: 10. Germline CDR1 is SGHTA and CDR2 is FQGNSA. The CDR3 totals 17 residues. CDR3 sequence (DNA): TGTGCCAGCAGCTCCCGGGACAGGAGGGGAGCTAACTATGGCTACACCTTC. Translating it yields CASSSRDRRGANYGYTF.

The gene calls are TRBV6-5 and TRBJ2-5; 11 bases fit TRBD2. V shed 6 bases and J 2 bases; nucleotides not matched to a gene: 5. This CDR3 is built from 15 residues. Germline values: CDR1 MNHEY, CDR2 SVGAGI. CDR3 amino acids: CASSRGTSGQETQYF. CDR3 nucleotides: TGTGCCAGCAGCCGTGGGACTAGCGGACAAGAGACCCAGTACTTC.

The J gene is TRBJ2-5, the V gene TRBV18, with 8 bases that match TRBD1. The CDR3 extends over 15 amino acids. Germline trimming cut 2 bases from V and 3 bases from J; bases unmatched to any gene: 5. Germline V gene sequence: CDR1 KGHSH, CDR2 LQKENI. CDR3 in amino acids: CASSPATGGKETQYF. CDR3 in DNA: TGTGCCAGCTCACCAGCAACAGGGGGAAAAGAGACCCAGTACTTC.

The V gene is TRBV7-9, the J gene TRBJ2-1; TRBD1 agrees at 7 bases. Trimming took 5 bases from V and 2 from J; bases not matched to a gene: 6. Germline V CDR1 and CDR2: SEHNR, FQNEAQ (reference sequence). The CDR3 has 15 amino acids. The CDR3 coding sequence is TGTGCCAGCAGCGCCAGACAGGGACCCTACAATGAGCAGTTCTTC. This gives the protein CASSARQGPYNEQFF.

This clone was seen once. This chain links TRBV6-6 with TRBJ2-1; possibly TRBD1 for D (6 bases). Germline V gives CDR1 MNHNY, CDR2 SVGAGI (reference sequence). The V end was cut by 4 bases, the J end by 10 bases, with 11 bases between. This CDR3 region has 12 residues. CDR3 bases: TGTGCCAGCAGTTGGGCCGGGACAGAGCAGTTCTTC. Its translation is CASSWAGTEQFF.

CDR3 protein: CASSYPRDGTEAFF. The CDR3 region has the DNA TGTGCCAGCAGTTACCCCAGGGATGGCACTGAAGCTTTCTTT. The gene calls are TRBV6-5 and TRBJ1-1; possibly TRBD1 for D (5 bases). The CDR3 has 14 residues. Germline CDR1 is MNHEY and CDR2 is SVGAGI. The V and J ends lost 2 bases and 4 bases respectively, with 11 bases between them.

The genes are TRBV7-9 and TRBJ2-7; the D gene could be TRBD1 or TRBD2 (5 bases each). Trimming took 5 bases from V and 7 from J, leaving 21 bases between them. Germline V lookup: CDR1 SEHNR, CDR2 FQNEAQ (reference sequence). This CDR3 spans 15 amino acids. CDR3 loop: CASSPPGTSAREQYF. CDR3 in DNA: TGTGCCAGCAGCCCTCCCGGGACCTCGGCGCGGGAGCAGTACTTC.

This clone was seen a few times. The chain uses TRBV29-1 and TRBJ1-1; TRBD1 matches 7 bases. The CDR3 extends over 13 amino acids. Germline lookup yields CDR1 SQVTM and CDR2 ANQGSEA. J was trimmed by 2 bases and V by 6 bases; bases with no gene match: 6. The CDR3: CSVETGTNTEAFF. The CDR3 DNA is TGCAGCGTCGAGACAGGGACTAACACTGAAGCTTTCTTT.

This chain uses TRBV6-5 with TRBJ2-7; 10 bases map to TRBD1. V dropped 7 bases and J dropped 3; count of bases not matched to a gene: 3. Germline V gives CDR1 MNHEY, CDR2 SVGAGI. This CDR3 contains 13 residues. The CDR3 here is CASKRDRGYEQYF. Here the CDR3 DNA reads TGTGCCAGCAAACGGGACAGGGGCTACGAGCAGTACTTC.

J is TRBJ1-1 and V is TRBV18, with 9 positions matching TRBD1. V dropped 3 bases and J dropped 5; count of bases not matched to a gene: 4. Germline values: CDR1 KGHSH, CDR2 LQKENI. CDR3 length equals 14 residues. DNA of the CDR3: TGTGCCAGCTCACCCGACAGGGGGGGGACTGAAGCTTTCTTT. Translated: CASSPDRGGTEAFF.

A single count supports this clone. The rearrangement links TRBV5-4 to TRBJ2-1; 7 positions agree with TRBD1. Germline CDR1 is SGHNT and CDR2 is YYREEE (reference sequence). This CDR3 is 15 amino acids long. V was pared by 1 base and J by 7 bases, with 8 bases of the junction left unmatched. CDR3 nucleotides: TGTGCCAGCAGCTTGAAGGGGGCCGGGTTGAATGAGCAGTTCTTC. It codes for CASSLKGAGLNEQFF.

V gene TRBV19 combines with J gene TRBJ1-6; the D is unclear. V dropped 5 bases and J dropped 8 bases, with 16 bases sitting between them. Germline V CDR1 and CDR2: LNHDA, SQIVND (reference sequence). The CDR3 has 15 amino acids. The CDR3: CASSPHPPGHSPLHF. Here the CDR3 DNA reads TGTGCCAGTAGTCCCCACCCGCCAGGCCATTCACCCCTCCACTTT.

The chain uses TRBV5-5 and TRBJ2-7, with D possibly called TRBD1 or TRBD2 (5 bases each). The CDR3 has 15 residues. CDR1 is SGHKS, CDR2 YYEKEE, per germline (reference sequence). V shed 0 bases and J shed 3 bases, with 13 bases lying between them. CDR3 sequence (DNA): TGTGCCAGCAGCTTGGAGGGTTGGGGGTACTACGAGCAGTACTTC. Amino acids: CASSLEGWGYYEQYF.

This sequence joins TRBV19 and TRBJ1-5, with 7 bases identical to TRBD1. The junction had 12 bases not matched to a gene; V was cut back by 5 bases and J by 2 bases. In germline, CDR1 is LNHDA, CDR2 SQIVND (reference sequence). The CDR3 length is 17 residues. CDR3 loop: CASSFDRERAGNQPQHF. Written as DNA, the CDR3 is TGTGCCAGTAGTTTCGACAGGGAGAGGGCGGGCAATCAGCCCCAGCATTTT.

This chain uses TRBV11-2 with TRBJ1-2, with 9 bases aligning to TRBD1. The CDR3 runs 14 residues. Germline V gene sequence: CDR1 SGHAT, CDR2 FQNNGV. The V and J ends lost 5 bases and 8 bases, in that order; junction bases with no gene match: 9. Here the CDR3 DNA reads TGTGCCAGCAGCCCGACGGGACAGGGCGGGGGCTACACCTTC. Its translation: CASSPTGQGGGYTF.

J is TRBJ1-1 and V is TRBV7-2; the match to TRBD1 covers 9 bases. Losses at the gene ends were 8 bases for V and 3 bases for J; bases not matched to a gene: 7. CDR3 size: 14 residues. Per germline, CDR1 SGHTA and CDR2 FQGNSA. CDR3 DNA sequence: TGTGCCAGCCGCCCAGGACAGGGGTACACTGAAGCTTTCTTT. As protein: CASRPGQGYTEAFF.

The CDR3 DNA sequence: TGTGCCAGCAGCGCAGGGGGGGTGAACACTGAAGCTTTCTTT. Encoded protein: CASSAGGVNTEAFF. The chain links TRBV7-2 to TRBJ1-1, with 7 positions matching TRBD1. The CDR3 covers 14 residues. V trimming: 5 bases; J trimming: 0 bases; junction bases outside the gene matches: 3. Germline V gene data show CDR1 as SGHTA and CDR2 as FQGNSA.